One sample yielded the 20 T cell receptor beta chains listed below, sequenced in a study of T-cell reconstitution after alpha-beta-depleted transplantation in children. Study conclusions and caveats: Diversity and T-cell counts at one year after transplant derived mostly from new T cells.

Antigens of these TCRs are unknown. A library of TCRbeta sequences, prepared with unique molecular identifiers, was generated. MiXCR, run by TCRdb on the PCR reads, gives a single entry per CDR3 protein. Of about 300,000 distinct CDR3 sequences listed, around 7.3% are singletons. Sample: peripheral blood, taken 360 days after TCRalphabeta/CD19-depleted stem cell transplant. These receptors came from a female patient younger than 10 who had a stem cell transplant for Fanconi anemia, so the T cells may come from the graft donor.

This clonotype has ten or more counts. The chain carries TRBV5-1 and TRBJ2-3; no reliable D call. Looked up from germline, CDR1 is SGHRS and CDR2 is YFSETQ. The CDR3 is 15 amino acids. V was pared by 4 bases and J by 8 bases, with 20 bases between. CDR3 nucleotide sequence: TGCGCCAGCAGCCGTGGGAATTCTGGGTTGGCTACGCAGTATTTT. Residues: CASSRGNSGLATQYF.

This clonotype has only a few counts. V and J are TRBV14 and TRBJ2-7; maybe TRBD2 (7 bases). This CDR3 has 15 residues. Between the trimmed V and J ends, which lost 5 bases and 3 bases, there was a span of 17 bases. Germline assignment: CDR1 SGHDN and CDR2 FVKESK. The DNA for the CDR3 is TGTGCCAGCAGCATCGGAGGGGGAGGGTTCTACGAGCAGTACTTC. Translated, it gives CASSIGGGGFYEQYF.

Ten or more counts support this clonotype. V gene TRBV25-1 combines with J gene TRBJ2-2, with D perhaps assigned TRBD1 or TRBD2 (5 bases each). CDR1 and CDR2 (germline): MGHDK, SYGVNS. This CDR3 spans 13 amino acids. V was trimmed by 3 bases and J by 11 bases, leaving 13 bases between them. CDR3 sequence: CASSDPQGPELFF. The CDR3 coding sequence is TGTGCCAGCAGTGATCCGCAGGGACCTGAGCTGTTTTTT. The complete variable domain, with remaining parts taken from reference TRBV25-1 and TRBJ2-2, reads EADIYQTPRYLVIGTGKKITLECSQTMGHDKMYWYQQDPGMELHLIHYSYGVNSTEKGDLSSESTVSRIRTEHFPLTLESARPSHTSQYLCASSDPQGPELFFGEGSRLTVL.

Concerning this clonotype itself: A read error may account for a junction end that differs from germline. CDR3 loop: CASSLEGGMTGAFF. Written as DNA, the CDR3 is TGTGCCAGCAGCTTGGAGGGAGGCATGACTGGAGCTTTCTTT. The chain is built from TRBV7-9 and TRBJ1-1; D not certain. CDR3 length: 14 amino acids. Germline V gene lookup returns CDR1 SEHNR and CDR2 FQNEAQ (reference sequence).

This clonotype was seen at least ten times. The J gene is TRBJ2-1, the V gene TRBV12-3 or TRBV12-4; the match to TRBD2 covers 8 bases. The CDR3 is made up of 15 amino acids. The trim removed 2 bases at V and 5 bases at J, leaving 5 bases unmatched. CDR3 coding DNA: TGTGCCAGCAGTTTAACGGGGGGGCCCCACAATGAGCAGTTCTTC. Its protein product is CASSLTGGPHNEQFF.

V usage is TRBV4-1 and J usage is TRBJ2-1, with TRBD2 matching over 11 bases. CDR1 and CDR2 from the germline V gene are MGHRA and YSYEKL. There are 19 residues in the CDR3. Germline trimming cut 0 bases from V and 6 bases from J; bases unmatched to any gene: 13. CDR3 nucleotides: TGCGCCAGCAGCCAAGATTGGGGGAGACTAGCGGGAAGCCGCAATGAGCAGTTCTTC. Translation: CASSQDWGRLAGSRNEQFF.

The V call is TRBV20-1, the J call TRBJ2-1; no definite D call. V was clipped by 2 bases and J by 2 bases, with 7 bases between them. This CDR3 is built from 13 residues. Germline CDR1 and CDR2: DFQATT and SNEGSKA (reference sequence). CDR3 bases: TGCAGTGCTAGATGGTCTACCTACAATGAGCAGTTCTTC. This translates into CSARWSTYNEQFF.

This clonotype has ten or more counts. The genes are TRBV5-1 and TRBJ1-1; no definite D call. The CDR3 is made up of 14 amino acids. Germline V CDR1 and CDR2: SGHRS, YFSETQ. The V and J ends lost 0 bases and 4 bases respectively, with 10 bases between them. CDR3 loop: CASSLVAGGTEAFF. The DNA for the CDR3 is TGCGCCAGCAGCTTGGTTGCCGGCGGCACTGAAGCTTTCTTT.

This clonotype was counted a few times. This chain uses TRBV2 with TRBJ1-1; 8 bases are a match to TRBD1. V lost 6 bases and J lost 1; bases outside the gene matches: 7. Looked up from germline, CDR1 is SNHLY and CDR2 is FYNNEI. The CDR3 covers 15 residues. CDR3 in amino acids: CASSGRTGRNTEAFF. In nucleotides, the CDR3 is TGTGCCAGCAGCGGGCGGACAGGGAGGAACACTGAAGCTTTCTTT. Supplemented by reference TRBV2 and TRBJ1-1, the full variable domain reads EPEVTQTPSHQVTQMGQEVILRCVPISNHLYFYWYRQILGQKVEFLVSFYNNEISEKSEIFDDQFSVERPDGSNFTLKIRSTKLEDSAMYFCASSGRTGRNTEAFFGQGTRLTVV.

This clonotype was seen many times. The chain couples TRBV5-1 to TRBJ2-1, with a tentative D call TRBD1 (5 bases). This CDR3 contains 14 residues. Germline V gives CDR1 SGHRS, CDR2 YFSETQ. V gave up 4 bases and J gave up 9 bases, with 17 bases separating them. The CDR3 protein is CASSPDTPRIEQFF. Written as DNA, the CDR3 is TGCGCCAGCAGCCCGGACACTCCAAGGATTGAGCAGTTCTTC.

The chain has TRBV7-9 and TRBJ1-3; no clear D gene. The CDR3 runs 16 residues. Between the trimmed V and J ends, which lost 1 base and 0 bases, there was a span of 10 bases. Germline V CDR1 and CDR2: SEHNR, FQNEAQ (reference sequence). CDR3 sequence reads: CASSLGVGSSGNTIYF. As DNA, the CDR3 is TGTGCCAGCAGCTTAGGTGTAGGGAGCTCTGGAAACACCATATATTTT.

The chain recombines TRBV3-1 with TRBJ2-7; D is perhaps TRBD1 (5 bases). Trimming removed 0 bases at V and 2 bases at J, with 8 bases between. Germline CDR1 is LGHDT and CDR2 is YNNKEL (reference sequence). The CDR3 runs 14 residues. The CDR3 protein is CASSQETATYEQYF. The CDR3 region has the DNA TGTGCCAGCAGCCAAGAGACAGCAACCTACGAGCAGTACTTC.

In this sample, this clonotype turned up many times. The rearrangement joins TRBV5-1 to TRBJ2-1; 9 bases match TRBD2. CDR3 length equals 16 residues. The V gene's germline CDR1 is SGHRS and CDR2 YFSETQ. With V trimmed by 5 bases and J by 0 bases, 6 bases remained unmatched. The CDR3 region is CASRVGSGSSYNEQFF. The CDR3 DNA follows: TGCGCCAGCAGGGTGGGTAGCGGGAGCTCCTACAATGAGCAGTTCTTC.

In this sample, this clonotype turned up many times. V and J are TRBV6-1 and TRBJ2-7, with 10 positions matching TRBD1. CDR1 MNHNS and CDR2 SASEGT come from the germline V gene. The CDR3 is 14 amino acids. CDR3 region: CASSEGQGEVEQYV. As DNA, the CDR3 is TGTGCCAGCAGCGAAGGACAGGGGGAAGTCGAGCAGTACGTC.

This clonotype has a count of ten or more. The V gene is TRBV25-1, the J gene TRBJ2-3; TRBD2 might be the D (6 bases). Trimming cost V 1 base and J 1 base, with 24 bases left between them. Germline CDR1 MGHDK, CDR2 SYGVNS. The CDR3 is 20 amino acids. The CDR3 loop is CASSEWVVDRDSVRTDTQYF. The CDR3 DNA reads as TGTGCCAGCAGTGAATGGGTCGTGGACCGGGACTCAGTTCGCACAGATACGCAGTATTTT.

This clonotype was counted a few times. This sequence joins TRBV20-1 and TRBJ1-1; TRBD1 might be the D (6 bases). The length of the CDR3 is 14 residues. From germline, CDR1 is DFQATT and CDR2 SNEGSKA (reference sequence). This CDR3 reads CRPLRDTFLTEAFF. CDR3 DNA: TGCAGGCCGCTCCGGGACACTTTTTTAACTGAAGCTTTCTTT.

The rearrangement joins TRBV20-1 to TRBJ1-3; D gene uncertain. The germline V gene has CDR1 DFQATT and CDR2 SNEGSKA (reference sequence). Trimming stripped 6 bases from V and 2 bases from J, with 8 bases between. The CDR3 totals 12 residues. CDR3 sequence (DNA): TGCAGTGCCCAAGTGACTGGAAACACCATATATTTT. This sequence encodes CSAQVTGNTIYF.

Many counts were recorded for this clonotype. The genes are TRBV5-1 and TRBJ2-5, with TRBD1 identical over 7 bases. The V gene's germline CDR1 is SGHRS and CDR2 YFSETQ. The CDR3 loop spans 15 amino acids. The V and J ends lost 1 base and 2 bases, in that order; junction bases with no gene match: 5. The CDR3 loop is CASSLSGTEQETQYF. In DNA form, the CDR3 reads TGCGCCAGCAGCTTGTCAGGGACAGAGCAAGAGACCCAGTACTTC.

Ten or more counts support this clonotype. The V call is TRBV6-6, the J call TRBJ1-2; D call uncertain. Germline values: CDR1 MNHNY, CDR2 SVGAGI (reference sequence). The germline V and J ends were trimmed by 6 bases and 3 bases, with 11 bases remaining between them. CDR3 length equals 13 residues. CDR3 loop: CASSPTADYGYTF. CDR3 sequence (DNA): TGTGCCAGCAGCCCTACAGCGGACTATGGCTACACCTTC.

The chain combines TRBV6-2 or TRBV6-3 with TRBJ2-7; 7 bases are shared with TRBD1. This CDR3 has 10 residues. Germline lookup yields CDR1 MNHEY and CDR2 SVGEGT. For the CDR3, the DNA is TGTGCCAGCAGTCCACAGGGGCCTGGCGTC. Amino acid sequence: CASSPQGPGV.